These 15 T cell receptor beta chains came from one sample sequenced in a study of cytomegalovirus exposure and HLA in healthy donors. Use of 60 Vbeta and 13 Jbeta primers characterized the PCR. Some clones are missing from TCRdb's copy, which holds only in-frame ones; the method was immunoSEQ multiplex PCR. This table has approximately 150,000 clones, approximately 83% appearing once. What was sequenced was PBMCs. The receptors originated from a male donor in good health and CMV-seronegative.

The chain combines TRBV27 with TRBJ2-3, with 7 bases fitting TRBD2. The CDR3 has 16 amino acids. CDR1 is MNHEY, CDR2 SMNVEV, per germline (reference sequence). Germline trimming cut 5 bases from V and 1 base from J; bases unmatched to any gene: 9. CDR3 region: CASSRSGDYRTDTQYF. For the CDR3, the DNA is TGTGCCAGCAGTCGCTCCGGGGACTATCGCACAGATACGCAGTATTTT.

The chain employs TRBV4-1 and TRBJ2-1; 9 bases are a match to TRBD2. V shed 2 bases, J shed 7 bases, and the junction held 9 bases outside the gene matches. The germline V gene encodes CDR1 MGHRA and CDR2 YSYEKL. The CDR3 has 16 amino acids. Here the CDR3 DNA reads TGCGCCAGCAGCCAAACGCAGACTAGCGGCGCGAATGAGCAGTTCTTC. It codes for CASSQTQTSGANEQFF.

This sequence joins TRBV7-7 and TRBJ2-3; the match to TRBD2 covers 9 bases. V lost 10 bases, J lost 0 bases, and 5 bases stayed unmatched. The CDR3 is 14 residues long. Germline CDR1 is SSHAT and CDR2 is FNYEAQ (reference sequence). CDR3 residues: CATSAGGSTDTQYF. Here the CDR3 DNA reads TGTGCCACTTCAGCGGGAGGCAGCACAGATACGCAGTATTTT.

This clone has only a few counts. The J gene is TRBJ1-1, the V gene TRBV4-1; D gene uncertain. CDR3 length equals 15 residues. The germline V and J ends were trimmed by 0 bases and 1 base, with 9 bases remaining between them. Looked up from germline, CDR1 is MGHRA and CDR2 is YSYEKL. Here the CDR3 DNA reads TGCGCCAGCAGCCAAGATAGGGCGGGGAACACTGAAGCTTTCTTT. It is translated as CASSQDRAGNTEAFF.

This clone has a single count. DNA for the CDR3: TGTGCCAGCAGCCTCGGGAGAGGTACCCAGATAGAGACCCAGTACTTC. Translated, it gives CASSLGRGTQIETQYF. The chain joins TRBV13 to TRBJ2-5, with D perhaps matching TRBD2 (6 bases). V lost 5 bases, J lost 4 bases, and 20 bases lay in between. The germline CDR1 and CDR2 sequences are PRHDT and FYEKMQ (reference sequence). The CDR3 runs to 16 residues.

This chain links TRBV10-2 with TRBJ2-3; TRBD2 agrees at 8 bases. Germline V gene lookup returns CDR1 WSHSY and CDR2 SAAADI. This CDR3 comprises 15 residues. The V segment lost 5 bases and the J segment 3 bases; nucleotides outside the gene matches: 7. CDR3 DNA: TGCGCCAGCAGTTCTTTCACGGGAGGGACAGATACGCAGTATTTT. This sequence encodes CASSSFTGGTDTQYF.

This clone has more than one count but fewer than ten. The rearrangement links TRBV5-1 to TRBJ2-1; tentatively, D is TRBD2 (6 bases). With 0 bases removed from V and 8 bases from J, the gap between germline ends came to 12 bases. The CDR3 runs 14 residues. CDR1 and CDR2 (germline): SGHRS, YFSETQ. The CDR3 region is CASSLGLGIDEQFF. The CDR3 DNA follows: TGCGCCAGCAGCTTGGGACTAGGTATTGATGAGCAGTTCTTC.

The chain combines TRBV6-1 with TRBJ2-1, with TRBD1 matching 11 bases. The CDR3 spans 15 residues. The V gene's germline CDR1 is MNHNS and CDR2 SASEGT. With V trimmed by 8 bases and J by 9 bases, 12 bases remained unmatched. CDR3 in amino acids: CASLRGTGGSGEQFF. CDR3 sequence (DNA): TGTGCCAGCCTCCGAGGGACAGGGGGATCGGGTGAGCAGTTCTTC.

The rearrangement links TRBV11-1 to TRBJ2-3; no definite D call. CDR1 is SGHAT, CDR2 FQDESV, per germline (reference sequence). The CDR3 covers 14 residues. Deletions cut 3 bases from V and 1 base from J, with 8 bases between. CDR3 nucleotide sequence: TGTGCCAGCAGCTTCCCCCGGGGCACAGATACGCAGTATTTT. Amino acids: CASSFPRGTDTQYF.

The CDR3 DNA reads as TGTGCCAGCAACCTTCGGTCGGCCGGGGACCAAGAGACCCAGTACTTC. Its translation: CASNLRSAGDQETQYF. This chain joins TRBV7-9 and TRBJ2-5, with D perhaps TRBD2 (5 bases). Germline CDR1 is SEHNR and CDR2 is FQNEAQ (reference sequence). The V end was cut by 7 bases, the J end by 0 bases, with 18 bases between. The CDR3 is 16 amino acids.

In its sample, this clone was seen a few times. The chain recombines TRBV5-5 with TRBJ1-4; D is unclear. The CDR3 consists of 16 residues. CDR1 is SGHKS and CDR2 is YYEKEE in the germline V gene (reference sequence). With 4 bases removed from V and 1 base from J, the gap between germline ends came to 14 bases. CDR3: CASSPPVLLTNEKLFF. DNA for the CDR3: TGTGCCAGCAGCCCCCCAGTCCTTCTAACTAATGAAAAACTGTTTTTT.

V and J are TRBV27 and TRBJ2-7; TRBD1 aligns across 8 bases. Germline V CDR1 and CDR2: MNHEY, SMNVEV (reference sequence). V lost 4 bases, J lost 2 bases, and 10 bases stayed unmatched. This CDR3 region has 16 residues. The CDR3 sequence: CASSSLSGTGPYEQYF. In nucleotides, the CDR3 is TGTGCCAGCAGTTCACTTTCGGGGACAGGACCCTACGAGCAGTACTTC.

V gene TRBV4-2 combines with J gene TRBJ2-2; 14 positions agree with TRBD2. This CDR3 is built from 16 residues. Germline V CDR1 and CDR2: LGHNA, YNFKEQ. Germline trimming cut 4 bases from V and 7 bases from J; bases unmatched to any gene: 5. CDR3 sequence (DNA): TGTGCCAGCAGCCCGGGACTAGCGGGAGTGGACGGGGAGCTGTTTTTT. This gives the protein CASSPGLAGVDGELFF.

V usage is TRBV28 and J usage is TRBJ2-7, with 12 bases that match TRBD2. The CDR3 is made up of 16 amino acids. From germline, CDR1 is MDHEN and CDR2 SYDVKM. The trim removed 3 bases at V and 5 bases at J, leaving 8 bases unmatched. The CDR3 DNA reads TGTGCCAGCAGTTTGGACGGACTAGCGGGATCCCACGAGCAGTACTTC. The encoded protein is CASSLDGLAGSHEQYF.

J is TRBJ2-3 and V is TRBV5-8, with 7 bases identical to TRBD2. The CDR3 totals 14 residues. V shed 4 bases and J 4 bases; nucleotides not matched to a gene: 6. The germline V gene encodes CDR1 SGHTS and CDR2 YDEGEE. This CDR3 reads CASSRGEAADTQYF. The CDR3 DNA reads TGTGCCAGCAGCCGGGGGGAGGCGGCAGATACGCAGTATTTT.